This T cell receptor beta chain originates from a study of naive and memory T cell subsets (dated by TCRdb to about 2017). Background for the entire study: The study applied an open-source, UMI-based TCR alpha and beta sequencing pipeline to sorted naive and memory peripheral blood T cell subsets. RNA was DNase-treated and reverse transcribed with TCR constant-region primers, mostly using SuperScript III. Complete agreement was observed between the functional CMV T cell responses and the IgG serology results.

From the second PCR step on, the TCR alpha and beta chain libraries were amplified in separate reactions. CMV status of each donor was established by measuring IFNgamma production from CD4+ T cells after fresh PBMCs were stimulated overnight with CMV viral lysate. CD4 T cells were positively selected using Miltenyi beads, after which CD8 T cells were positively selected from the CD4-negative fraction. After staining for CD3, CD4, CD8, CD45RA, CD27 and a live/dead dye, cells were sorted on a BD Aria II into four subsets based on CD45RA and CD27. Blood was obtained from three healthy volunteers, and the blood from each volunteer was fractionated into CD4 and CD8 T cells and subsequently into four differentiation subsets. Roughly 110 ml of peripheral blood was collected from each donor, and PBMC were isolated by Ficoll-Paque PLUS density-gradient centrifugation. Sorted cells were lysed in RLT buffer, after which RNA was extracted using a Qiagen RNeasy kit and stored at -80 degrees C.

Per the germline V gene (reference sequence), DFQATT is the CDR1 and SNEGSKA is the CDR2. From the cysteine up to the phenylalanine, the CDR3 has a length of 10 residues. Kept here is only the CDR3 DNA, which spans 30 bases and is read in frame from base 1. The junction shows trimming of 3 bases on V and 9 bases on J, plus 3 bases between the germline ends. The investigation overall reported the following: Naive repertoires, especially CD8, contained a few larger clonotypes, possibly memory cells re-expressing CD45RA. RNA-based TCR counts may be influenced by expression changes linked to T cell activation and differentiation. In both CD4 and CD8 cells, the Gini index increased while Shannon and inverse Simpson diversity decreased from naive through CM, EM and EMRA. A power law was followed by TCR abundance, with an exponent that differed between naive and memory subsets but was consistent across the three individuals. Once error correction was done, more than 90% of naive TCR sequences showed up just once, which made the naive abundance distributions much steeper than those of the memory subsets. The repertoire findings for the naive and memory subsets could not be validated against a ground truth because none was available. Single alpha or beta chain sequences, rather than paired alpha/beta receptors, were used to define clonotypes.

The library was prepared using UMI-ligation and nested PCR. The beta constant-region primer was an equimolar mix of two oligonucleotides covering both TRBC1 and TRBC2. A single-stranded oligonucleotide containing the SP2 primer and a 12-nucleotide UMI was joined to the 3' end of the cDNA by T4 RNA ligase 1. Four rounds of PCR were used to amplify ligated cDNA, with nested alpha and beta constant-region primers being used together with the SP2 primer. The ligation reaction was incubated at 16°C for about 18-24 hours. PCR2 was usually performed as a SYBR Green qPCR and halted at a preset threshold so that over-amplification would not occur. Every purification after the first one was done using Agencourt AMPure XP magnetic beads. Libraries were quantified by Qubit and checked on a TapeStation, with a main peak expected near 650 bp. Pooled libraries were sequenced on an Illumina MiSeq with v2 2x251 paired-end kits, typically giving about 0.85-2 million reads per sample. Each sample was pooled at 3 to 5 nM, and roughly 4.5-7.5% PhiX was included to help cluster recognition. In the authors' own workflow: Decombinator assigned V and J genes to Demultiplexor-processed FASTQ reads by tag matching, allowing a single base-pair mismatch. Collapsinator used UMIs to correct both sequencing errors and frequency errors arising from PCR heterogeneity. CDR3Translator translated TCRs and extracted CDR3s from the conserved cysteine to the FGXG phenylalanine, flagging non-productive sequences. Gini, Shannon entropy and inverse Simpson indices were calculated on repertoires that had been subsampled to equal numbers of UMI-defined TCRs. Within the linear range, a power law was fitted by maximum likelihood to the distributions of clonotype abundance. For one naive CD8 sample, the pipeline and MIGEC produced similar UMI counts, unique TCR numbers and clonal distributions. One analysis removed from the naive repertoire any naive TCRs that were also found in any memory subset from the same donor. The repertoires were searched for approximately 7,000 CMV-associated CDR3 sequences that had been compiled from VDJdb and a published dataset. TCRdb cleaned the public reads at Q25 with fastp, built clones with MiXCR and kept in-frame beta chains. For every CDR3 protein sequence, its rows merge into one entry that carries the most common genes and DNA. These V and J calls rely on TCRdb rather than the paper's analysis. The sample profile shows under 150,000 distinct CDR3 sequences; over 15% of them were found once. The ten largest clones represent just over 0.14% of the sample.

A word on this clonotype: Its antigen remains undetermined. No much larger clone is present one base from it, and per-base qualities are unavailable.

Input material: naive CD4+ T cells from blood. This sample's cell subset or site label indicates: naive T cells, CD45RA high CD27+. The TCR sequence derives from a human donor in good health. The rearrangement combines TRBV20-1 with TRBJ1-6; the D gene identity is not certain. The nucleotide sequence reads TGCAGTGCTAGGAGTTCACCCCTCCACTTT. Its protein product is CSARSSPLHF.